Listed below are T cell receptor beta chains from one sample, sequenced in a study of blood T cell repertoires in COVID-19. Profiled with immunoSEQ multiplex PCR; TCRdb holds only in-frame clones, not every one. Counted here are over 600,000 clones, about 87% occurring once; the ten biggest clones make up under 0.3%. Sequencing was performed on peripheral blood. Every receptor here comes from a woman aged 18-29 years with acute or convalescent COVID-19. The CDR3 runs from the conserved cysteine through the conserved F or W.

j_gene	v_gene	CDR3aa
TRBJ1-2	TRBV7-9	CASSLARGPFGYTF
TRBJ1-3	TRBV14	CASSRRDTVSGNTIYF
TRBJ1-1	TRBV9	CASSVGTGMNTEAFF
TRBJ1-1	TRBV30	CALKTEANTEAFF
TRBJ1-6	TRBV7-7	CASSLCQGDAPDSPLHF
TRBJ2-1	TRBV28	CASTQGVYNEQFF
TRBJ1-5	TRBV5-4	CASSLGGPNQPQHF
TRBJ1-2	TRBV9	CASSAPGTGRGGYTF
TRBJ2-5	TRBV6-2/TRBV6-3	CASSRGGGQETQYF
TRBJ2-3	TRBV5-5	CASSPSGGDTQYF
TRBJ1-2	TRBV12-3/TRBV12-4	CASRWGDNYGYTF
TRBJ1-2	TRBV6-6	CASSPLTGAQNYGYTF
TRBJ2-7	TRBV19	CASSFTPGQGEQYF
TRBJ2-7	TRBV27	CASSLLLGTSSYEQYF
TRBJ1-5	TRBV27	CASSPQGTVGNQPQHF
TRBJ1-2	TRBV7-8	CASSLFGQDGYTF